These T cell receptor beta chains were read from a single sample in a study of blood T cell repertoires in COVID-19. Sequencing was performed with immunoSEQ multiplex PCR; in TCRdb, only in-frame clones are kept and a portion is missing. The table records about 220,000 clones, around 80% of them present only once. The specimen was peripheral blood. These receptors were collected from an older woman with acute or convalescent COVID-19. CDR3s include the opening cysteine and the closing phenylalanine or tryptophan. The D gene is left open where the match is weak. Clone size is shown for a subset of rows, as once, few, many or a class of expanded clone.

CDR3	DNA	J	size	D	V
CASFREANTGELFF	TGCGCCAGCTTCAGAGAGGCGAACACCGGGGAGCTGTTTTTT	TRBJ2-2	.	.	TRBV5-1
CSASKQSYEQYF	TGCAGTGCTAGTAAACAGAGCTACGAGCAGTACTTC	TRBJ2-7	few	.	TRBV20-1
CASSLGQQNIQYF	TGTGCCAGCAGCTTGGGCCAGCAGAACATTCAGTACTTC	TRBJ2-4	.	.	TRBV7-2
CSVVIGQGSYEQYF	TGCAGCGTTGTTATAGGACAGGGCTCCTACGAGCAGTACTTC	TRBJ2-7	.	TRBD1	TRBV29-1
CASSLESLTSGGSKKETQYF	TGCGCCAGCAGCTTGGAGTCGCTGACTAGCGGGGGGTCGAAGAAGGAGACCCAGTACTTC	TRBJ2-5	.	TRBD2	TRBV5-1
CASSRYRDIGYGYTF	TGTGCCAGCAGCCGTTACAGGGACATTGGCTATGGCTACACCTTC	TRBJ1-2	.	.	TRBV5-6
CASQAREPTDTQYF	TGTGCCTCTCAGGCTAGGGAGCCCACAGATACGCAGTATTTT	TRBJ2-3	.	.	TRBV24-1
CASSLLAGGLPNEQFF	TGTGCCAGCAGCCTCCTGGCGGGAGGGCTACCCAATGAGCAGTTCTTC	TRBJ2-1	.	TRBD2	TRBV7-3
CASSLGQGLAKQYF	TGTGCCAGCAGCCTCGGACAGGGGTTAGCGAAGCAGTACTTC	TRBJ2-7	.	TRBD1	TRBV5-5
CATSRGLAGGSGELFF	TGTGCCACCAGCAGAGGCCTAGCGGGGGGATCAGGGGAGCTGTTTTTT	TRBJ2-2	.	TRBD2	TRBV15
CASSIGAVERGRAYTQYF	TGTGCCAGTAGTATAGGGGCCGTGGAGCGGGGAAGGGCTTATACGCAGTATTTT	TRBJ2-3	.	TRBD2	TRBV19
CASSLKGGSKQYF	TGTGCCAGCAGTTTAAAAGGGGGCTCCAAACAGTACTTC	TRBJ2-5	few	TRBD1	TRBV27
CASSELHREETQYF	TGTGCCAGCAGTGAATTGCACAGGGAGGAGACCCAGTACTTC	TRBJ2-5	.	.	TRBV6-1
CAWSLTGGSNEQFF	TGTGCCTGGAGTCTCACAGGGGGTAGCAATGAGCAGTTCTTC	TRBJ2-1	.	TRBD1	TRBV30
CASSLGRTSGGGDTQYF	TGCGCCAGCAGCTTGGGCCGGACTAGCGGGGGCGGAGATACGCAGTATTTT	TRBJ2-3	few	TRBD2	TRBV5-1
CASSLTGLETQYF	TGTGCCAGCAGCTTGACAGGGTTAGAGACCCAGTACTTC	TRBJ2-5	.	TRBD1	TRBV7-3
CASSLGDYSYEQYF	TGTGCCAGCAGCTTAGGTGACTACTCCTACGAGCAGTACTTC	TRBJ2-7	.	.	TRBV7-2
CASTSGGTGELFF	TGTGCCAGCACTTCAGGGGGAACCGGGGAGCTGTTTTTT	TRBJ2-2	few	TRBD1	TRBV6-5
CASSESAGGEQYF	TGCGCCAGCAGTGAGTCCGCAGGGGGCGAGCAGTACTTC	TRBJ2-7	once	TRBD1	TRBV10-1
CATSRVSGTSYEQYF	TGTGCCACCAGCAGAGTCTCCGGGACTAGCTACGAGCAGTACTTC	TRBJ2-7	.	TRBD2	TRBV15